Below, 3 T cell receptor beta chains from the same sample are listed, as sequenced in a study of PD-1 blockade in classical Hodgkin lymphoma. The data were produced by immunoSEQ multiplex PCR, yet TCRdb's version contains in-frame clones alone and is incomplete. The data show several thousand clones, approximately 83% seen once. There was relapse after autologous stem cell transplantation in every patient, and there was variation in brentuximab vedotin exposure. Negative selection with magnets was how CD8+ T cells were isolated from the thawed PBMCs. This material consisted of CD8+ T cells from blood, taken at baseline. The receptors come from a human donor with classical Hodgkin lymphoma.

The rearrangement joins TRBV28 to TRBJ2-7; 8 nucleotides match TRBD1. The V gene's germline CDR1 is MDHEN and CDR2 SYDVKM. The CDR3 extends over 11 amino acids. The ends lost 10 bases at V and 2 bases at J; junction bases unmatched: 1. CDR3 in amino acids: CATTGAYEQYF. As DNA, the CDR3 is TGTGCCACGACAGGGGCCTACGAGCAGTACTTC.

This clone was detected a few times. V gene TRBV7-9 combines with J gene TRBJ1-6; D not certain. This CDR3 is 14 amino acids long. Per germline, CDR1 SEHNR and CDR2 FQNEAQ (reference sequence). Trimming took off 5 bases at V and 7 bases at J, with 12 bases between the two ends. CDR3 coding DNA: TGTGCCAGCAGCCCACCGGTAACGAATTCACCCCTCCACTTT. Its protein product is CASSPPVTNSPLHF.

The rearrangement links TRBV2 to TRBJ1-2; D remains unclear. The germline CDR1 and CDR2 sequences are SNHLY and FYNNEI. This CDR3 is built from 13 residues. Trimming stripped 8 bases from V and 1 base from J, with 11 bases between. The DNA for the CDR3 is TGTGCCAGCCCGGTCAGATTTAACTATGGCTACACCTTC. Residues: CASPVRFNYGYTF.